This T cell receptor beta chain originates from a study of CD8+ T cells in alopecia areata. The wider study: People stayed on tofacitinib for 6 to 18 months, then stopped the drug for 6 months.

Specified treatment: oral pan-JAK inhibitor, 5-10 mg twice daily. As part of sample collection, lesional scalp punch biopsies and peripheral blood were taken from alopecia areata patients. PBMCs yielded sorted CD4+ and CD8+ T cells. It was cDNA, reverse transcribed from extracted RNA, that served as the sequencing template. The assay was immunoSEQ multiplex PCR, and TCRdb's table has in-frame clones only and misses some. This sample carries over 150,000 clones, about three fifths of them seen once, and the ten largest clones take 4.5% to 6%. J gave up 0 bases and V 3 bases, and 1 base lay outside the gene matches. Germline values: CDR1 SQVTM, CDR2 ANQGSEA. The CDR3 extends over 13 amino acids. This clone has a handful of counts.

The sequence derives from a human donor with alopecia areata. The J gene is TRBJ1-1, the V gene TRBV29-1, with TRBD1 matching over 7 bases. Sample: CD4+ T cells sorted from blood, taken at week 24, from a patient treated with tofacitinib. As DNA, the CDR3 is TGCAGCGTTGAGACAGGGTTGAACACTGAAGCTTTCTTT. It translates to CSVETGLNTEAFF. The full variable domain, rest sourced from reference TRBV29-1 and TRBJ1-1, is SAVISQKPSRDICQRGTSLTIQCQVDSQVTMMFWYRQQPGQSLTLIATANQGSEATYESGFVIDKFPISRPNLTFSTLTVSNMSPEDSSIYLCSVETGLNTEAFFGQGTRLTVV.